The 23 T cell receptor beta chains below were found in one sample sequenced in a study of early T cells in non-severe SARS-CoV-2 infection (dated by TCRdb to the early 2020s). Libraries came from 5' RACE. Instrument used: NextSeq 500. Clones were called with MiXCR by TCRdb after fastp trimmed the public reads at Q25, and only in-frame beta chains were retained. Merged by CDR3 protein, the rows form single entries marked with the most common genes and DNA. The sample includes tens of thousands of distinct CDR3 sequences, with roughly 10% observed a single time. 8.5% to 9.5% of the sample lies in the top ten. The sequenced sample was whole blood. The receptors stem from an adult who was a healthcare worker with PCR-confirmed SARS-CoV-2 infection or an uninfected control (not recorded which).

This clonotype came up a few times. This chain joins TRBV30 and TRBJ2-1; D is possibly TRBD1 (6 bases). The ends were cut back, 4 bases at V and 10 bases at J, with 17 bases in the middle. CDR1 is GTSNPN and CDR2 is SVGIG in the germline V gene (reference sequence). CDR3 length: 13 amino acids. CDR3 region: CAWTGPPGTEQFF. Here the CDR3 DNA reads TGTGCCTGGACTGGACCCCCGGGGACAGAGCAGTTCTTC. Full variable domain (missing parts from reference TRBV30 and TRBJ2-1): SQTIHQWPATLVQPVGSPLSLECTVEGTSNPNLYWYRQAAGRGLQLLFYSVGIGQISSEVPQNLSASRPQDRQFILSSKKLLLSDSGFYLCAWTGPPGTEQFFGPGTRLTVL.

This clonotype was recorded many times. This chain joins TRBV5-1 and TRBJ2-3; no definite D call. With 3 bases removed from V and 0 bases from J, the gap between germline ends came to 8 bases. There are 14 residues in the CDR3. Germline V gene data show CDR1 as SGHRS and CDR2 as YFSETQ. The CDR3 DNA sequence: TGCGCCAGCAGCTCAATGCCAAGCACAGATACGCAGTATTTT. This sequence encodes CASSSMPSTDTQYF.

This clonotype was observed many times. The chain carries TRBV7-2 and TRBJ2-7; 8 nucleotides line up with TRBD1. The ends lost 3 bases at V and 6 bases at J; junction bases unmatched: 10. This CDR3 spans 15 amino acids. Germline loops: CDR1 SGHTA, CDR2 FQGNSA. CDR3 in DNA: TGTGCCAGCAGCTTTAGAGGACAGGGATCCATCGAGCAGTACTTC. Protein product: CASSFRGQGSIEQYF.

V is TRBV10-3 and J is TRBJ1-2; D ambiguous. Germline V gives CDR1 ENHRY, CDR2 SYGVKD. The CDR3 is 14 residues long. Trimming pared 0 bases from V and 2 bases from J, leaving 7 bases between. The CDR3 spells CAISESSGNYGYTF. CDR3 bases: TGTGCCATCAGTGAGTCTTCCGGAAACTATGGCTACACCTTC.

This clonotype was recorded many times. V and J are TRBV2 and TRBJ2-1; D is perhaps TRBD2 (6 bases). The V gene's germline CDR1 is SNHLY and CDR2 FYNNEI. The CDR3 totals 14 residues. The V end was cut by 6 bases, the J end by 12 bases, with 21 bases between. The CDR3 DNA is TGTGCCAGCAGGTTCTTAGGGGACTCCTATGGGCAGTTCTTC. It translates to CASRFLGDSYGQFF.

At least ten counts were recorded for this clonotype. The chain has TRBV5-4 and TRBJ2-3; no firm D call. V gave up 0 bases and J gave up 0 bases, with 11 bases separating them. Germline lookup yields CDR1 SGHNT and CDR2 YYREEE (reference sequence). The CDR3 consists of 16 residues. CDR3 sequence reads: CASSLAGLGSTDTQYF. In DNA, the CDR3 is TGTGCCAGCAGCTTGGCAGGCTTGGGCAGCACAGATACGCAGTATTTT.

This clonotype was seen at least ten times. This chain links TRBV12-3 or TRBV12-4 with TRBJ1-6; D perhaps matches TRBD1 (5 bases). The CDR3 consists of 15 residues. V was trimmed by 2 bases and J by 6 bases, leaving 11 bases between them. The CDR3 loop is CASSLMGGVNSPLHF. In nucleotides, the CDR3 is TGTGCCAGCAGTTTAATGGGAGGGGTTAATTCACCCCTCCACTTT.

This clonotype was recorded many times. This chain uses TRBV6-2 or TRBV6-3 with TRBJ1-5; possibly TRBD1 for D (6 bases). Trimming stripped 3 bases from V and 3 bases from J, with 12 bases between. Germline CDR1 and CDR2: MNHEY and SVGEGT. CDR3 length: 15 residues. The CDR3 DNA reads as TGTGCCAGCAGTTATGGGGGCACATTCAATCAGCCCCAGCATTTT. It is translated as CASSYGGTFNQPQHF.

This clonotype was detected ten times or more. The chain uses TRBV29-1 and TRBJ1-1; D is perhaps TRBD1 (5 bases). CDR1 and CDR2 from the germline V gene are SQVTM and ANQGSEA. The CDR3 has 15 amino acids. V was shortened by 4 bases and J by 0 bases, with 15 bases between the two germline ends. Here the CDR3 DNA reads TGCAGCGTTGCGGCAGGGTGGGCCATGAACACTGAAGCTTTCTTT. Amino acid sequence: CSVAAGWAMNTEAFF.

CDR3: CASPRGPNSPLHF. CDR3 in DNA: TGTGCCAGCCCCCGGGGACCTAATTCACCCCTCCACTTT. This chain joins TRBV6-1 and TRBJ1-6, with a weak D call TRBD1 (5 bases). Germline V CDR1 and CDR2: MNHNS, SASEGT. V was clipped by 8 bases and J by 6 bases, with 11 bases between them. The CDR3 has 13 residues.

The J gene is TRBJ2-5, the V gene TRBV11-2; D gene unclear. CDR1 and CDR2 from the germline V gene are SGHAT and FQNNGV. The CDR3 sequence is 15 residues long. Trimming took 5 bases from V and 3 from J, leaving 16 bases between them. CDR3 sequence (DNA): TGTGCCAGCAGCAGAAGGGCGGACGCTAAAGAGACCCAGTACTTC. Protein product: CASSRRADAKETQYF.

This clonotype was found a few times. The CDR3 nucleotides are TGTGCCAGCAGAACAGGACAGAACGAGCAGTTCTTC. Amino acids: CASRTGQNEQFF. V usage is TRBV6-6 and J usage is TRBJ2-1; D possibly corresponds to TRBD1 (6 bases). The V end lost 6 bases, the J end lost 10 bases, and 13 bases lay between the germline ends. The germline CDR1 and CDR2 sequences are MNHNY and SVGAGI (reference sequence). The CDR3 runs 12 residues.

Points on this clonotype: An end of the junction differs from the germline gene, which may be a read error. The V and J genes are TRBV5-1 and TRBJ2-5; D possibly uses TRBD1 or TRBD2 (5 bases each). CDR1 and CDR2 (germline): SGHRS, YFSETQ. This CDR3 has 13 amino acids. CDR3 amino acids: CTSSWGYRETQYF. CDR3 DNA sequence: TGCACCAGCAGCTGGGGGTACAGAGAGACCCAGTACTTC.

This clonotype has only a few counts. The rearrangement joins TRBV12-3 or TRBV12-4 to TRBJ2-4; D is possibly TRBD1 or TRBD2 (5 bases each). V was pared by 6 bases and J by 1 base, with 10 bases between. CDR3 length: 14 residues. CDR3 sequence reads: CASSSGGAKNIQYF. CDR3 DNA sequence: TGTGCCAGCAGCTCTGGGGGTGCCAAAAACATTCAGTACTTC.

At least ten counts were recorded for this clonotype. The V call is TRBV6-6, the J call TRBJ2-7; D might be TRBD1 or TRBD2, each matching 5 bases. V lost 5 bases and J lost 4, with 21 bases in between. The CDR3 has 16 amino acids. CDR1 MNHNY and CDR2 SVGAGI come from the germline V gene (reference sequence). The DNA of the CDR3 is TGTGCCAGCAGTCACGAGGGGACGGCTGAGCGATACGAGCAGTACTTC. Amino acid sequence: CASSHEGTAERYEQYF.

The V and J genes are TRBV7-3 and TRBJ2-3; D gene uncertain. Germline V gives CDR1 SGHTA, CDR2 FQGTGA. V gave up 2 bases and J gave up 6 bases, with 6 bases separating them. The length of the CDR3 is 12 residues. The CDR3 nucleotides are TGTGCCAGCAGCTTATGGGATGATACGCAGTATTTT. It is translated as CASSLWDDTQYF.

This clonotype was counted at least ten times. This rearrangement joins TRBV3-1 to TRBJ2-5, with D possibly TRBD2 on 5 matching bases. Germline V CDR1 and CDR2: LGHDT, YNNKEL (reference sequence). The CDR3 has 13 residues. With 0 bases removed from V and 7 bases from J, the gap between germline ends came to 9 bases. In DNA, the CDR3 is TGTGCCAGCAGCCAAGATCCCGCGGGGACCCAGTACTTC. Translated, it gives CASSQDPAGTQYF.

This clonotype came up a few times. The junction and the germline gene differ at one end; a read error may be behind it. The chain carries TRBV9 and TRBJ2-7, with D perhaps TRBD1 or TRBD2 (7 bases each). CDR3 length equals 13 residues. CDR1 and CDR2 (germline): SGDLS, YYNGEE. The CDR3, as DNA: TGTGCCAGCAGCAAAACAGGGGACTACGAGCAGCACTTC. This gives the protein CASSKTGDYEQHF. Drawing the rest from reference TRBV9 and TRBJ2-7, the complete variable domain is DSGVTQTPKHLITATGQRVTLRCSPRSGDLSVYWYQQSLDQGLQFLIQYYNGEERAKGNILERFSAQQFPDLHSELNLSSLELGDSALYFCASSKTGDYEQHFGPGTRLTVT.

Only a few counts were recorded for this clonotype. Written as DNA, the CDR3 is TGTGCCAGCACTATTTCGGTGGGGGACACTGAAGCTTTCTTT. It is translated as CASTISVGDTEAFF. The rearrangement links TRBV7-2 to TRBJ1-1; possibly TRBD1 for D (5 bases). Trimming took off 7 bases at V and 3 bases at J, with 15 bases between the two ends. Looked up from germline, CDR1 is SGHTA and CDR2 is FQGNSA. This CDR3 comprises 14 residues.

This clonotype has more than one count but fewer than ten. V is TRBV28 and J is TRBJ1-5, with 7 positions matching TRBD1. The CDR3 loop spans 11 amino acids. Germline-derived CDR1 and CDR2 are MDHEN and SYDVKM. Germline trimming cut 5 bases from V and 14 bases from J; bases unmatched to any gene: 6. CDR3 nucleotides: TGTGCCAGCAGTCAGCGACAGGGTAAGCATTTT. Translating it yields CASSQRQGKHF.

The chain carries TRBV29-1 and TRBJ2-1; D not resolved. The germline CDR1 and CDR2 sequences are SQVTM and ANQGSEA. V shed 7 bases and J shed 3 bases, with 10 bases lying between them. The CDR3 consists of 12 residues. The DNA of the CDR3 is TGCAGCGGCACCACTGGCTACAATGAGCAGTTCTTC. Protein product: CSGTTGYNEQFF.

This clonotype was counted many times. The chain couples TRBV7-2 to TRBJ2-1, with D perhaps TRBD1 (5 bases). Trimming removed 5 bases at V and 6 bases at J, with 17 bases between. Per the germline V gene, CDR1 is SGHTA and CDR2 is FQGNSA. The CDR3 loop spans 15 amino acids. The CDR3 DNA sequence: TGTGCCAGCAGCGTATGGTTAGGGGTACGCAATGAGCAGTTCTTC. This gives the protein CASSVWLGVRNEQFF.

Ten or more counts support this clonotype. V gene TRBV7-2 combines with J gene TRBJ2-1, with no clear D. This CDR3 contains 12 residues. With 5 bases removed from V and 8 bases from J, the gap between germline ends came to 10 bases. Germline CDR1 is SGHTA and CDR2 is FQGNSA. The CDR3 DNA sequence: TGTGCCAGCAGCCGCGAACGGTATGAGCAGTTCTTC. This encodes CASSRERYEQFF.